This T cell receptor beta chain was sequenced in a study of T cell repertoires in cytomegalovirus infection. At the level of the study: CMV infection and matching HLA type were both indicated by public TCR beta signatures.

MiXCR, applied by TCRdb to the reads, yields one record per CDR3 protein. The sample has a few hundred thousand distinct CDR3 sequences, just under 40% seen once; the top ten hold about 46%. Trimming took 5 bases from V and 3 from J, leaving 8 bases between them. This CDR3 comprises 12 residues. Per germline, CDR1 SGHTA and CDR2 FQGNSA. With respect to this clonotype: Its cognate antigen is unknown.

The TCR was taken from a human donor in good health (CMV status not recorded). Some clones in this sample may be carry-over from other donors' samples. The rearrangement uses TRBV7-2 and TRBJ2-7; D unclear. The starting material was cultured PBMCs, obtained from culture after CMV antigen stimulation. The CDR3 nucleotides are TGTGCCAGCAGCGTATCCCTCTACGAGCAGTACTTC. Translated: CASSVSLYEQYF.